This T cell receptor beta chain is drawn from a study of blood T cell repertoires in COVID-19. The CDR3 sequence is 15 residues long. Germline loops: CDR1 WNHNN, CDR2 SYGVQD (reference sequence). Trimming cost V 0 bases and J 1 base, with 7 bases left between them. The protocol was immunoSEQ multiplex PCR, while the TCRdb copy is restricted to in-frame clones and leaves out a portion. Found here are under 60,000 clones, less than 95% of them singletons; the top ten hold about 3.4%. V gene TRBV10-1 combines with J gene TRBJ1-3; perhaps TRBD1 as D (6 bases). This clonotype was obtained from a human donor in a cohort sampled during active COVID-19. Material for sequencing was peripheral blood. The CDR3 bases are TGCGCCAGCAGTGAGTCTCAGGGGTCTGGAAACACCATATATTTT. The encoded protein is CASSESQGSGNTIYF.